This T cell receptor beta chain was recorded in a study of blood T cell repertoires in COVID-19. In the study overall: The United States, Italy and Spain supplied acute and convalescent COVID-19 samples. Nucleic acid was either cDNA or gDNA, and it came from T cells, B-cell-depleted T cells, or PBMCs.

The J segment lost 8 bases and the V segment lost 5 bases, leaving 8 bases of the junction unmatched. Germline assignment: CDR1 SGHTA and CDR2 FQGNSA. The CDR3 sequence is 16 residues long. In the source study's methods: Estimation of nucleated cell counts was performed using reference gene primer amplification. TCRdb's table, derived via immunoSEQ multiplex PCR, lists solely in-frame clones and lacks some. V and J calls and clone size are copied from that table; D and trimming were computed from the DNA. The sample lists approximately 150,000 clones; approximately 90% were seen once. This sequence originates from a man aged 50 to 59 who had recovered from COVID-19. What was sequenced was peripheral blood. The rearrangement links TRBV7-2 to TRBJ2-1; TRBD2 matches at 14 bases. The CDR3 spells CASSPGTSGRVYEQFF. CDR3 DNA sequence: TGTGCCAGCAGCCCCGGGACTAGCGGGAGAGTATATGAGCAGTTCTTC.